Sequencing of this T cell receptor beta chain was carried out in a study of T cell responses to AZD1222 COVID-19 vaccine. Sequencing was performed with immunoSEQ multiplex PCR; in TCRdb, only in-frame clones are kept and a portion is missing. There are 150,000 to 200,000 clones in the sample; around 92% occur only once, and around 1% lies in the top ten. Regarding the study as a whole: Recipients of two AZD1222 doses showed rising Spike-specific TCR breadth and depth. Only a handful of individuals given AZD1222 were seropositive at baseline. Sampling captured repertoires only after the peak T cell response.

Of note for this clone: What it binds is not known.

CDR1 is MNHNS, CDR2 SASEGT, per germline. Trimming removed 3 bases from V and 0 bases from J; junction bases left unmatched: 14. CDR3 length equals 20 residues. The chain combines TRBV6-1 with TRBJ2-1; TRBD2 agrees at 10 bases. Sequenced material: peripheral blood, taken 28 days after the second AZD1222 dose. The sequence came from an adult who received the AZD1222 COVID-19 vaccine. CDR3 protein: CASSERGGGLAASSYNEQFF. The CDR3, as DNA: TGTGCCAGCAGTGAGAGGGGGGGCGGACTAGCGGCGAGCTCCTACAATGAGCAGTTCTTC.